Shown below are 17 T cell receptor beta chains from a single sample sequenced in a study of OX40 agonist ivuxolimab in advanced cancers. Libraries were prepared by immunoSEQ multiplex PCR; TCRdb keeps only in-frame clonotypes and omits some of them. This sample has about 69,000 clones, with 91% found just once. Material: CD4+ or CD8+ T cells sorted from blood, obtained in a trial of the OX40 agonist ivuxolimab. All receptors derive from an adult with an advanced solid tumor such as melanoma, head and neck, liver or kidney cancer.

This rearrangement joins TRBV19 to TRBJ2-2; no clear D gene. V lost 2 bases to trimming and J lost 6 bases, with 7 bases between them. Germline values: CDR1 LNHDA, CDR2 SQIVND (reference sequence). This CDR3 comprises 13 residues. The CDR3 region has the DNA TGTGCCAGTAGTATAACTCTACCCGGGGAGCTGTTTTTT. Protein product: CASSITLPGELFF.

This rearrangement joins TRBV27 to TRBJ1-1; no clear D. From germline, CDR1 is MNHEY and CDR2 SMNVEV (reference sequence). Between the trimmed V and J ends, which lost 4 bases and 1 base, there was a span of 7 bases. The CDR3 is made up of 13 amino acids. CDR3 bases: TGTGCCAGCAGTTACGCGAGGAACACTGAAGCTTTCTTT. Residues: CASSYARNTEAFF.

The chain combines TRBV2 with TRBJ2-1; 13 bases agree with TRBD2. V was pared by 6 bases and J by 13 bases, with 6 bases of the junction left unmatched. CDR3 length equals 13 residues. Looked up from germline, CDR1 is SNHLY and CDR2 is FYNNEI. The CDR3 sequence is CASRAGTSGTQFF. CDR3 nucleotides: TGTGCCAGCAGAGCGGGGACTAGCGGGACCCAGTTCTTC.

The rearrangement joins TRBV18 to TRBJ2-7; 9 bases fit TRBD1. CDR3 length equals 14 residues. Losses at the gene ends were 5 bases for V and 7 bases for J; bases not matched to a gene: 9. Germline V CDR1 and CDR2: KGHSH, LQKENI. The CDR3 DNA reads as TGTGCCAGCTCAAGGGACAGGGCGTTGAGTGAGCAGTACTTC. Amino acids: CASSRDRALSEQYF.

The CDR3 coding sequence is TGTGCCAGCAGTTGGGTGGGGACCCAGTACTTC. Translation gives CASSWVGTQYF. J is TRBJ2-5 and V is TRBV6-5, with D unclear. This CDR3 comprises 11 residues. Trimming stripped 4 bases from V and 7 bases from J, with 7 bases between. Per germline, CDR1 MNHEY and CDR2 SVGAGI.

In DNA, the CDR3 is TGTGCCACCAGCAGAGTCCCGACAGGGTCCTACGAGCAGTACTTC. Encoded protein: CATSRVPTGSYEQYF. The gene calls are TRBV15 and TRBJ2-7; TRBD1 agrees at 7 bases. The CDR3 is 15 amino acids. CDR1 is LNHNV and CDR2 is YYDKDF in the germline V gene (reference sequence). After removal of 1 base from V and 1 base from J, the junction contained 4 bases not matched to a gene.

A note on this clone: Relative to the germline gene, one junction end is altered; a read error may explain this. CDR3 in amino acids: CSAEDGGYGYTF. In nucleotides, the CDR3 is TGCAGCGCTGAAGATGGAGGATATGGCTACACCTTC. V is TRBV29-1 and J is TRBJ1-2; D is unresolved. The CDR3 is made up of 12 amino acids. The V gene's germline CDR1 is SQVTM and CDR2 ANQGSEA.

V is TRBV18 and J is TRBJ2-2, with a possible D match to TRBD2 (7 bases). Germline V gene data show CDR1 as KGHSH and CDR2 as LQKENI. CDR3 length: 14 residues. Deletions cut 10 bases from V and 4 bases from J, with 16 bases between. The CDR3 protein is CATKGGPATGELFF. The CDR3 DNA sequence: TGTGCCACCAAGGGGGGGCCGGCCACCGGGGAGCTGTTTTTT. The full variable domain, rest sourced from reference TRBV18 and TRBJ2-2, is NAGVMQNPRHLVRRRGQEARLRCSPMKGHSHVYWYRQLPEEGLKFMVYLQKENIIDESGMPKERFSAEFPKEGPSILRIQQVVRGDSAAYFCATKGGPATGELFFGEGSRLTVL.

This chain joins TRBV6-4 and TRBJ2-3; 7 positions match TRBD1. This CDR3 spans 15 amino acids. The germline gives CDR1 MRHNA, CDR2 SNTAGT. V shed 6 bases, J shed 3 bases, and the junction held 9 bases outside the gene matches. The CDR3 DNA reads as TGTGCCAGCAGAAACCCAGGGGGTGGGACAGATACGCAGTATTTT. Amino acids: CASRNPGGGTDTQYF.

This clone was counted once. The genes are TRBV11-2 and TRBJ2-7; TRBD2 matches at 8 bases. Germline values: CDR1 SGHAT, CDR2 FQNNGV. This CDR3 is built from 17 residues. Unmatched junction bases numbered 16, after V lost 4 bases and J lost 5 bases. CDR3 amino acids: CASSSAGGARILNEQYF. Written as DNA, the CDR3 is TGTGCCAGCAGCTCTGCGGGGGGCGCAAGGATACTTAACGAGCAGTACTTC.

The J gene is TRBJ1-1, the V gene TRBV29-1; D gene ambiguous. The V gene lost 5 bases and the J gene lost 4 bases, with 8 bases spanning the gap. The CDR3 sequence is 11 residues long. Germline V gene lookup returns CDR1 SQVTM and CDR2 ANQGSEA. The CDR3 spells CSVLRATEAFF. The CDR3 region has the DNA TGCAGCGTTCTTAGGGCCACTGAAGCTTTCTTT.

The genes are TRBV2 and TRBJ2-7, with 7 nucleotides matching TRBD1. CDR3 size: 13 residues. Germline V gene lookup returns CDR1 SNHLY and CDR2 FYNNEI. Trimming took 8 bases from V and 0 from J; bases not matched to a gene: 4. The CDR3 DNA reads as TGTGCCAGCCAGACAGGGAGCTCCTACGAGCAGTACTTC. Protein sequence: CASQTGSSYEQYF. The complete variable domain, with remaining parts taken from reference TRBV2 and TRBJ2-7, reads EPEVTQTPSHQVTQMGQEVILRCVPISNHLYFYWYRQILGQKVEFLVSFYNNEISEKSEIFDDQFSVERPDGSNFTLKIRSTKLEDSAMYFCASQTGSSYEQYFGPGTRLTVT.

The J gene is TRBJ1-1, the V gene TRBV28; maybe TRBD1 (6 bases). Trimming removed 6 bases at V and 5 bases at J, with 19 bases between. Germline assignment: CDR1 MDHEN and CDR2 SYDVKM. The CDR3 runs 15 residues. CDR3 nucleotides: TGTGCCAGCAGCCAAATCACAGGGTGGCGGACTGAAGCTTTCTTT. It yields the protein CASSQITGWRTEAFF.

The chain couples TRBV6-1 to TRBJ1-5, with D possibly TRBD1 on 5 matching bases. Germline V CDR1 and CDR2: MNHNS, SASEGT. The CDR3 has 15 amino acids. The V end was cut by 3 bases, the J end by 5 bases, with 14 bases between. The CDR3 DNA reads TGTGCCAGCAGTGAGTTAAGGGGAGGGCATCAGCCCCAGCATTTT. This codes for CASSELRGGHQPQHF.

The V gene is TRBV7-6, the J gene TRBJ2-7; D gene uncertain. The length of the CDR3 is 12 residues. Germline V gives CDR1 SGHVS, CDR2 FNYEAQ. The V end lost 5 bases, the J end lost 7 bases, and 12 bases lay between the germline ends. CDR3 sequence reads: CASSHAKGEQYF. In DNA form, the CDR3 reads TGTGCCAGCAGCCACGCGAAAGGAGAGCAGTACTTC. Combining the CDR3 with reference TRBV7-6 and TRBJ2-7 gives the whole variable domain GAGVSQSPRYKVTKRGQDVALRCDPISGHVSLYWYRQALGQGPEFLTYFNYEAQQDKSGLPNDRFSAERPEGSISTLTIQRTEQRDSAMYRCASSHAKGEQYFGPGTRLTVT.

This sequence joins TRBV29-1 and TRBJ1-4; TRBD1 aligns across 9 bases. Germline V CDR1 and CDR2: SQVTM, ANQGSEA. The CDR3 is 15 residues long. V was pared by 4 bases and J by 0 bases, with 3 bases of the junction left unmatched. CDR3 sequence reads: CSVGQGVATNEKLFF. The CDR3 region has the DNA TGCAGCGTTGGACAGGGGGTGGCAACTAATGAAAAACTGTTTTTT.

This chain connects TRBV11-2 to TRBJ2-6; 7 nucleotides align to TRBD1. In germline, CDR1 is SGHAT, CDR2 FQNNGV. CDR3 length: 18 amino acids. V was pared by 2 bases and J by 0 bases, with 7 bases of the junction left unmatched. The CDR3 DNA follows: TGTGCCAGCAGCTTAATGACAGGGAGTAACTCTGGGGCCAACGTCCTGACTTTC. Translating it yields CASSLMTGSNSGANVLTF.